This is a list of T cell receptor beta chains from one sample in a study of T-cell memory formation after mild COVID-19. TCRdb processed the 5' RACE reads anew with MiXCR; each CDR3 protein has one entry. The table shows a few hundred thousand distinct CDR3 sequences, with more than 9% occurring only once. Sequencing was carried out using PBMCs or a T cell subset sorted from them (not recorded which). The receptors originated from a man aged 18 to 29 who had mild COVID-19 (a few samples of this study predate the infection). Cell type and time point are not known. Both conserved end residues are part of each CDR3. The D gene is left open where the match is weak. Clone size is not always given. Where it is, it says once, few, many or a class for expanded clones.

V gene: TRBV4-2
clone size: few
D gene: TRBD2
J gene: TRBJ2-5
CDR3 protein: CASSQDFLAGAGETQYF
CDR3 DNA: TGTGCCAGCAGCCAAGATTTCCTAGCGGGGGCCGGGGAGACCCAGTACTTC

V gene: TRBV20-1
clone size: .
D gene: .
J gene: TRBJ2-2
CDR3 protein: CSAPESRNTGELFF
CDR3 DNA: TGCAGTGCTCCCGAGTCGAGGAACACCGGGGAGCTGTTTTTT

V gene: TRBV7-2
clone size: few
D gene: .
J gene: TRBJ1-5
CDR3 protein: CASSLDLGTRYSNQPQHF
CDR3 DNA: TGTGCCAGCAGCTTAGATTTGGGCACGAGGTATAGCAATCAGCCCCAGCATTTT

V gene: TRBV4-3
clone size: .
D gene: .
J gene: TRBJ2-2
CDR3 protein: CASSQGPGTGELFF
CDR3 DNA: TGCGCCAGCAGCCAAGGGCCCGGCACCGGGGAGCTGTTTTTT

V gene: TRBV5-1
clone size: few
D gene: .
J gene: TRBJ1-1
CDR3 protein: CASSLQVGVREAFF
CDR3 DNA: TGCGCCAGCAGCCTTCAGGTCGGGGTTAGGGAAGCTTTCTTT

V gene: TRBV6-5
clone size: few
D gene: .
J gene: TRBJ2-5
CDR3 protein: CASSYADPETQYF
CDR3 DNA: TGTGCCAGCAGTTACGCAGACCCGGAGACCCAGTACTTC

V gene: TRBV29-1
clone size: few
D gene: TRBD1
J gene: TRBJ1-2
CDR3 protein: CSVGEQGVDTF
CDR3 DNA: TGCAGCGTCGGGGAACAGGGGGTTGACACCTTC

V gene: TRBV27
clone size: few
D gene: TRBD1
J gene: TRBJ1-1
CDR3 protein: CASRYRGGGTEAFF
CDR3 DNA: TGTGCCAGCAGATACAGGGGGGGGGGCACTGAAGCTTTCTTT

V gene: TRBV7-9
clone size: many
D gene: .
J gene: TRBJ2-3
CDR3 protein: CASSLIGLYTQYF
CDR3 DNA: TGTGCCAGCAGTCTAATTGGTCTTTATACGCAGTATTTT

V gene: TRBV6-2/TRBV6-3
clone size: .
D gene: .
J gene: TRBJ1-4
CDR3 protein: CASSAGSGKLFF
CDR3 DNA: TGTGCCAGCAGTGCAGGGAGCGGAAAACTGTTTTTT

V gene: TRBV7-3
clone size: many
D gene: .
J gene: TRBJ2-6
CDR3 protein: CASSPFSGTSTANVLTF
CDR3 DNA: TGTGCCAGCAGCCCTTTTTCCGGGACAAGTACGGCCAACGTCCTGACTTTC

V gene: TRBV12-3/TRBV12-4
clone size: .
D gene: TRBD1
J gene: TRBJ1-1
CDR3 protein: CASRGTGPEAFF
CDR3 DNA: TGTGCCAGCAGAGGGACAGGGCCTGAAGCTTTCTTT

V gene: TRBV20-1
clone size: .
D gene: TRBD1
J gene: TRBJ1-6
CDR3 protein: CSASGTVSSPLHF
CDR3 DNA: TGCAGTGCTAGCGGGACAGTGAGTTCACCCCTCCACTTT

V gene: TRBV3-1
clone size: .
D gene: .
J gene: TRBJ1-6
CDR3 protein: CASSRGQVDSPLHF
CDR3 DNA: TGTGCCAGCAGCCGGGGGCAGGTCGATTCACCCCTCCACTTT

V gene: TRBV5-1
clone size: few
D gene: TRBD1
J gene: TRBJ2-1
CDR3 protein: CASSSPDRFSYNEQFF
CDR3 DNA: TGCGCCAGCAGCTCACCGGACAGGTTCTCCTACAATGAGCAGTTCTTC

V gene: TRBV7-9
clone size: .
D gene: .
J gene: TRBJ1-2
CDR3 protein: CASSPRGYGDGYTF
CDR3 DNA: TGTGCCAGCAGCCCCAGGGGCTACGGGGATGGCTACACATTC

V gene: TRBV6-1
clone size: many
D gene: .
J gene: TRBJ2-7
CDR3 protein: CASSPQGTEQYF
CDR3 DNA: TGTGCCAGCAGTCCACAGGGAACCGAGCAGTACTTC

V gene: TRBV12-3/TRBV12-4
clone size: .
D gene: TRBD2
J gene: TRBJ2-4
CDR3 protein: CASSTGLAPNIQYF
CDR3 DNA: TGTGCCAGCAGCACGGGACTAGCACCAAACATTCAGTACTTC

V gene: TRBV6-6
clone size: many
D gene: .
J gene: TRBJ2-3
CDR3 protein: CASSTPSTDTQYF
CDR3 DNA: TGTGCCAGCAGTACTCCCAGCACAGATACGCAGTATTTT

V gene: TRBV7-9
clone size: .
D gene: .
J gene: TRBJ1-3
CDR3 protein: CASSLEYAGISGNTIYF
CDR3 DNA: TGTGCCAGCAGCTTAGAATACGCCGGGATCTCTGGAAACACCATATATTTT

V gene: TRBV7-9
clone size: few
D gene: TRBD2
J gene: TRBJ2-5
CDR3 protein: CASRLAGWGETQYF
CDR3 DNA: TGTGCCAGCAGACTAGCGGGTTGGGGAGAGACCCAGTACTTC

V gene: TRBV20-1
clone size: .
D gene: .
J gene: TRBJ1-4
CDR3 protein: CSAPQRVNEKLFF
CDR3 DNA: TGCAGTGCTCCTCAAAGGGTTAATGAAAAACTGTTTTTT

V gene: TRBV7-6
clone size: once
D gene: TRBD1
J gene: TRBJ1-4
CDR3 protein: CASSLVWGRGQNNEKLFF
CDR3 DNA: TGTGCCAGCAGCTTAGTCTGGGGCAGGGGGCAGAATAATGAAAAACTGTTTTTT

V gene: TRBV30
clone size: few
D gene: TRBD2
J gene: TRBJ2-6
CDR3 protein: CAWRQAGGRGANVLTF
CDR3 DNA: TGTGCCTGGAGGCAGGCGGGGGGGCGTGGGGCCAACGTCCTGACTTTC

V gene: TRBV5-1
clone size: few
D gene: TRBD1
J gene: TRBJ1-1
CDR3 protein: CASSRGLETEAFF
CDR3 DNA: TGCGCCAGCAGCAGGGGGCTGGAAACTGAAGCTTTCTTT

V gene: TRBV6-5
clone size: .
D gene: .
J gene: TRBJ2-3
CDR3 protein: CASSYSIGSTQYF
CDR3 DNA: TGTGCCAGCAGTTACTCGATTGGCTCAACGCAGTATTTT

V gene: TRBV24-1
clone size: .
D gene: TRBD1
J gene: TRBJ1-1
CDR3 protein: CATSDSQTGPVTEAFF
CDR3 DNA: TGTGCCACCAGTGATTCGCAGACAGGGCCGGTCACTGAAGCTTTCTTT

V gene: TRBV18
clone size: .
D gene: .
J gene: TRBJ2-3
CDR3 protein: CASSPRPTHIGTDTQYF
CDR3 DNA: TGTGCCAGCTCACCCCGCCCGACCCATATAGGCACAGATACGCAGTATTTT

V gene: TRBV4-1
clone size: .
D gene: TRBD1
J gene: TRBJ2-6
CDR3 protein: CASSPRGQGAPYSGANVLTF
CDR3 DNA: TGCGCCAGCAGCCCGAGAGGACAGGGGGCTCCTTACTCTGGGGCCAACGTCCTGACTTTC

V gene: TRBV4-3
clone size: .
D gene: TRBD1
J gene: TRBJ1-3
CDR3 protein: CASSQTGTGNTIYF
CDR3 DNA: TGCGCCAGCAGCCAGACAGGGACTGGAAACACCATATATTTT

V gene: TRBV3-1
clone size: .
D gene: TRBD1
J gene: TRBJ1-6
CDR3 protein: CASSHGDRVKSPLHF
CDR3 DNA: TGTGCCAGCAGCCATGGGGACAGGGTTAAGTCACCCCTCCACTTT

V gene: TRBV3-1
clone size: .
D gene: TRBD1
J gene: TRBJ2-3
CDR3 protein: CASNDRGQPDTQYF
CDR3 DNA: TGTGCCAGCAACGACAGGGGGCAGCCAGATACGCAGTATTTT

V gene: TRBV18
clone size: .
D gene: TRBD1
J gene: TRBJ1-1
CDR3 protein: CASSPGQGAQDTEAFF
CDR3 DNA: TGTGCCAGCTCACCGGGACAGGGGGCGCAGGACACTGAAGCTTTCTTT

V gene: TRBV3-2
clone size: .
D gene: .
J gene: TRBJ2-4
CDR3 protein: CASSLGPPKTKNIQYF
CDR3 DNA: TGTGCCAGCAGCTTGGGACCACCCAAAACCAAAAACATTCAGTACTTC

V gene: TRBV6-1
clone size: .
D gene: .
J gene: TRBJ1-6
CDR3 protein: CASSEARAGSSPLHF
CDR3 DNA: TGTGCCAGCAGTGAAGCGCGAGCGGGGAGTTCACCCCTCCACTTT

V gene: TRBV12-3/TRBV12-4
clone size: few
D gene: TRBD2
J gene: TRBJ2-7
CDR3 protein: CASSLGLAATYEQYF
CDR3 DNA: TGTGCCAGCAGTCTGGGACTAGCGGCTACCTACGAGCAGTACTTC

V gene: TRBV4-1
clone size: .
D gene: TRBD2
J gene: TRBJ2-1
CDR3 protein: CASSPPGGAERPNEQFF
CDR3 DNA: TGCGCCAGCAGCCCCCCCGGGGGGGCCGAAAGACCCAATGAGCAGTTCTTC